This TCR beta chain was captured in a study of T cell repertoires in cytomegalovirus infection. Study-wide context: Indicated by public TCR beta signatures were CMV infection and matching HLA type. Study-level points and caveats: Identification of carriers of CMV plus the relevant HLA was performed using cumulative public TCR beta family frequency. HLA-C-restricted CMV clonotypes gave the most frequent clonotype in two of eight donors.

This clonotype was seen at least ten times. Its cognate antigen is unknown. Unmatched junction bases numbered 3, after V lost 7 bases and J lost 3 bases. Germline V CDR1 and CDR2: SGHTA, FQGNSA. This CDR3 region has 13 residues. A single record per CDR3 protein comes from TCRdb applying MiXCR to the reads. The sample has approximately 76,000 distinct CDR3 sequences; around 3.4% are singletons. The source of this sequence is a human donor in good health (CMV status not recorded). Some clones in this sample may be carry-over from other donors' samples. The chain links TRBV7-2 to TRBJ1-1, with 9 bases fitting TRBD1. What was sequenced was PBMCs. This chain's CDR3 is CASNTGGHTEAFF. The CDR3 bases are TGTGCCAGCAATACAGGGGGCCACACTGAAGCTTTCTTT. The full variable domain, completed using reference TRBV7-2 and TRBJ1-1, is GAGVSQSPSNKVTEKGKDVELRCDPISGHTALYWYRQSLGQGLEFLIYFQGNSAPDKSGLPSDRFSAERTGGSVSTLTIQRTQQEDSAVYLCASNTGGHTEAFFGQGTRLTVV.